The rows below give T cell receptor beta chains drawn from one sample of a study of shared clonotypes between healthy human individuals. Libraries were prepared by immunoSEQ multiplex PCR; TCRdb keeps only in-frame clonotypes and omits some of them. Of about 2 million clones listed, approximately 94% were seen once; the top ten hold 0.9% to 1.3%. Material: naive CD8+ T cells sorted from blood. These receptors were obtained from a man between 18 and 29 years old in good health. CDR3s include the opening cysteine and the closing phenylalanine or tryptophan. The D gene is left open where the match is weak. The size field is filled for only some rows; it gives once, few, many or a size class.

clone_size,v_call,j_call,d_call,cdr3_aa,cdr3_nt
-,TRBV19,TRBJ2-7,TRBD1,CASSTWTGPSSYEQYF,TGTGCCAGTAGTACCTGGACAGGGCCAAGCTCCTACGAGCAGTACTTC
once,TRBV4-3,TRBJ1-4,-,CASSQTPGGDNEKLFF,TGCGCCAGCAGCCAAACTCCGGGAGGGGACAATGAAAAACTGTTTTTT
-,TRBV19,TRBJ2-2,TRBD1,CASSIPTGGDTGELFF,TGTGCCAGTAGTATCCCGACAGGGGGGGACACCGGGGAGCTGTTTTTT
-,TRBV4-3,TRBJ2-7,-,CASSPELVGLGEQYF,TGCGCCAGCAGCCCCGAACTAGTCGGACTTGGCGAGCAGTACTTC
-,TRBV28,TRBJ2-5,TRBD1,CASSTTGGPETQYF,TGTGCCAGCAGTACGACAGGGGGCCCTGAGACCCAGTACTTC
-,TRBV7-9,TRBJ2-6,-,CASSLAWTSGANVLTF,TGTGCCAGCAGCTTAGCGTGGACATCCGGGGCCAACGTCCTGACTTTC
-,TRBV5-6,TRBJ2-3,-,CASSTTLTDTQYF,TGTGCCAGCAGCACGACACTCACAGATACGCAGTATTTT
-,TRBV7-2,TRBJ1-2,-,CASSLGGAVNYGYTF,TGTGCCAGCAGCTTAGGGGGGGCGGTCAACTATGGCTACACCTTC
-,TRBV7-2,TRBJ1-1,-,CASSYMTENTEAFF,TGTGCCAGCAGCTATATGACAGAGAACACTGAAGCTTTCTTT
-,TRBV4-3,TRBJ2-7,-,CASSPGISYEQYF,TGCGCCAGCAGCCCCGGGATATCCTACGAGCAGTACTTC
-,TRBV27,TRBJ2-1,TRBD2,CASSVSSGTYNEQFF,TGTGCCAGCAGTGTTTCTAGCGGGACCTACAATGAGCAGTTCTTC
-,TRBV7-3,TRBJ2-3,TRBD1,CASSLIPGGEDTQYF,TGTGCCAGCAGCTTAATACCAGGGGGCGAAGATACGCAGTATTTT
-,TRBV30,TRBJ1-1,TRBD1,CAWSVPGQMNTEAFF,TGTGCCTGGAGTGTACCGGGACAGATGAACACTGAAGCTTTCTTT
-,TRBV25-1,TRBJ2-3,-,CASSEGGTDTQYF,TGTGCCAGCAGTGAAGGGGGTACAGATACGCAGTATTTT
once,TRBV6-1,TRBJ2-7,TRBD1,CASSEAPGGPYEQYF,TGTGCCAGCAGTGAAGCGCCAGGGGGTCCCTACGAGCAGTACTTC
once,TRBV10-3,TRBJ1-4,TRBD1,CAISELLDRVGEKLFF,TGTGCCATCAGTGAACTGTTGGACAGGGTTGGTGAAAAACTGTTTTTT
-,TRBV27,TRBJ2-1,-,CASTPGSHNEQFF,TGTGCCAGCACACCTGGGTCCCACAATGAGCAGTTCTTC
-,TRBV7-9,TRBJ1-1,-,CASSPFGQEAFF,TGTGCCAGCAGCCCTTTTGGACAGGAAGCTTTCTTT
-,TRBV4-1,TRBJ1-2,TRBD1,CASSQLGGQGRLKHGYTF,TGCGCCAGCAGCCAACTTGGGGGACAGGGGCGACTTAAGCATGGCTACACCTTC
-,TRBV5-1,TRBJ1-2,-,CASSPSTENYGYTF,TGCGCCAGCAGCCCATCTACAGAAAACTATGGCTACACCTTC
-,TRBV4-1,TRBJ1-4,-,CASSQDGSGLNEKLFF,TGCGCCAGCAGCCAAGACGGGTCAGGGCTTAATGAAAAACTGTTTTTT
-,TRBV9,TRBJ1-2,-,CASSVGGRGRLGGYTF,TGTGCCAGCAGCGTAGGTGGCAGGGGCCGCCTAGGGGGCTACACCTTC
-,TRBV4-3,TRBJ2-7,-,CASSQDLGSPYEQYF,TGCGCCAGCAGCCAAGATTTAGGGTCCCCCTACGAGCAGTACTTC
few,TRBV7-9,TRBJ2-7,-,CASSWTGGDYEQYF,TGTGCCAGCAGCTGGACAGGCGGGGACTACGAGCAGTACTTC
-,TRBV27,TRBJ2-1,TRBD2,CASSPGLGSNEQFF,TGTGCCAGCAGTCCGGGACTAGGGAGCAATGAGCAGTTCTTC
-,TRBV11-2,TRBJ2-7,-,CASSLESGTPYEQYF,TGTGCCAGCAGCTTAGAAAGCGGGACACCCTACGAGCAGTACTTC
-,TRBV4-1,TRBJ2-7,-,CASSQVGPGPSYEQYF,TGCGCCAGCAGCCAAGTGGGGCCGGGACCTAGTTACGAGCAGTACTTC
-,TRBV5-1,TRBJ2-1,-,CASSLGRDNEQFF,TGCGCCAGCAGCTTGGGTAGGGACAATGAGCAGTTCTTC
once,TRBV11-2,TRBJ2-1,TRBD2,CASSPTSGRGGYNEQFF,TGTGCCAGCAGCCCGACTAGCGGGAGAGGGGGCTACAATGAGCAGTTCTTC
-,TRBV7-6,TRBJ2-1,TRBD2,CASSRSTSGSRNEQFF,TGTGCCAGCAGCAGATCGACTAGCGGGAGTCGGAATGAGCAGTTCTTC
-,TRBV7-2,TRBJ2-1,TRBD2,CASSFVLLAIGDEQFF,TGTGCCAGCAGCTTCGTGCTACTAGCGATTGGGGATGAGCAGTTCTTC
-,TRBV28,TRBJ2-5,TRBD2,CASSFGTSGAQETQYF,TGTGCCAGCAGTTTTGGGACTAGCGGGGCACAAGAGACCCAGTACTTC
once,TRBV9,TRBJ1-1,-,CASSNGMNTEAFF,TGTGCCAGCAGTAATGGTATGAACACTGAAGCTTTCTTT
-,TRBV27,TRBJ1-2,-,CASSFGERYGYTF,TGTGCCAGCAGTTTTGGGGAACGCTATGGCTACACCTTC
-,TRBV30,TRBJ2-7,-,CAWSQIFGEQYF,TGTGCCTGGAGTCAAATATTTGGGGAGCAGTACTTC
-,TRBV2,TRBJ1-1,TRBD1,CASGTGKYDTEAFF,TGTGCCAGCGGGACAGGGAAATACGATACTGAAGCTTTCTTT
-,TRBV5-1,TRBJ2-7,-,CASSSSPGGNYEQYF,TGCGCCAGCAGCTCCTCCCCAGGGGGGAACTACGAGCAGTACTTC
-,TRBV7-9,TRBJ1-1,-,CASSFEGNTEAFF,TGTGCCAGCAGCTTCGAGGGGAACACTGAAGCTTTCTTT
-,TRBV6-1,TRBJ2-7,-,CASSEAGGTYEQYF,TGTGCCAGCAGTGAAGCGGGCGGTACCTACGAGCAGTACTTC
-,TRBV6-5,TRBJ2-3,TRBD2,CASSNRDYRLTQYF,TGTGCCAGCAGTAACCGGGACTACCGACTGACGCAGTATTTT
-,TRBV11-2,TRBJ1-4,-,CASSLAPGHEKLFF,TGTGCCAGCAGCTTAGCCCCAGGGCACGAAAAACTGTTTTTT
-,TRBV5-1,TRBJ2-1,-,CASSLLEEQFF,TGCGCCAGCAGCTTGCTGGAAGAGCAGTTCTTC
-,TRBV5-1,TRBJ2-1,-,CASSLETEYYNEQFF,TGCGCCAGCAGCTTGGAGACAGAGTATTACAATGAGCAGTTCTTC
-,TRBV2,TRBJ1-6,TRBD1,CASSEIGTGETPLHF,TGTGCCAGCAGTGAAATCGGGACAGGGGAAACCCCCCTCCACTTT
-,TRBV13,TRBJ2-7,TRBD1,CASSLGDSSYEQYF,TGTGCCAGCAGCCTAGGGGACAGCTCCTACGAGCAGTACTTC
-,TRBV15,TRBJ2-2,-,CATSMAAGELFF,TGTGCCACCAGCATGGCGGCCGGGGAGCTGTTTTTT
-,TRBV27,TRBJ2-1,-,CASSLRFSYNEQFF,TGTGCCAGCAGTTTGCGTTTTTCCTACAATGAGCAGTTCTTC
-,TRBV7-9,TRBJ1-1,-,CASSEDRNTEAFF,TGTGCCAGCAGCGAAGACAGGAACACTGAAGCTTTCTTT
-,TRBV27,TRBJ2-7,TRBD2,CASMLAGGHEQYF,TGTGCCAGCATGCTAGCGGGAGGACACGAGCAGTACTTC
-,TRBV4-1,TRBJ2-5,-,CASSQGDTTYQETQYF,TGCGCCAGCAGCCAAGGGGACACAACGTACCAAGAGACCCAGTACTTC
-,TRBV27,TRBJ1-5,-,CASSLGGFSNQPQHF,TGTGCCAGCAGTTTAGGGGGATTTAGCAATCAGCCCCAGCATTTT
-,TRBV7-6,TRBJ2-2,-,CASSLEGDPGGGELFF,TGTGCCAGCAGCTTAGAAGGGGACCCAGGAGGTGGGGAGCTGTTTTTT
-,TRBV2,TRBJ2-7,TRBD1,CASSESEGTGGNWYF,TGTGCCAGCAGTGAATCGGAAGGGACAGGGGGTAATTGGTACTTC
-,TRBV18,TRBJ1-5,-,CASSPQGRFGNQPQHF,TGTGCCAGCTCACCACAGGGTCGCTTTGGCAATCAGCCCCAGCATTTT
-,TRBV4-1,TRBJ2-7,TRBD2,CASSPGLAGGPYEQYF,TGCGCCAGCAGCCCCGGACTAGCGGGGGGTCCCTACGAGCAGTACTTC